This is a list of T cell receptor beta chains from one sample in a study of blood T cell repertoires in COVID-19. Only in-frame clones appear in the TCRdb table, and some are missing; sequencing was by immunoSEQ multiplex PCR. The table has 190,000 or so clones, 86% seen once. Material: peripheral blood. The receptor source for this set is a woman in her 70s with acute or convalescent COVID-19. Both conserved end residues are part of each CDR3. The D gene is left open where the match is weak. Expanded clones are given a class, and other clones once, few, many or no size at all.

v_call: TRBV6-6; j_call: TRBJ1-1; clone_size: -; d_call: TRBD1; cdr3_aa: CASSNRGGAFF; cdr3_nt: TGTGCCAGCAGTAACAGGGGAGGAGCTTTCTTT
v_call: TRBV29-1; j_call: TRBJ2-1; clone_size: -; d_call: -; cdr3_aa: CSVLPGEKENEQFF; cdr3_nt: TGCAGCGTTTTGCCGGGAGAGAAAGAAAATGAGCAGTTCTTC
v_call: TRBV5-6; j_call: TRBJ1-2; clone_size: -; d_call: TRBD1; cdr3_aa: CASSFQDPGQESGYTF; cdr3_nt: TGTGCCAGCAGCTTCCAGGACCCGGGACAGGAGTCTGGCTACACCTTC
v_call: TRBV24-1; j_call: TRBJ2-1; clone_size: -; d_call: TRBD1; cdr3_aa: CATSDPDRGRGGMDEQFF; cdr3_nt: TGTGCCACCAGTGATCCTGACAGGGGGCGTGGGGGAATGGATGAGCAGTTCTTC
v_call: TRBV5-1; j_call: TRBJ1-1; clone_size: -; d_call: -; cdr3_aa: CASRVQVNTEAFF; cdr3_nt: TGCGCCAGCAGGGTACAGGTGAACACTGAAGCTTTCTTT
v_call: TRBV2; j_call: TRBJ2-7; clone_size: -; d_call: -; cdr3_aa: CASSESVFPEQYF; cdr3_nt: TGTGCCAGCAGTGAATCGGTCTTCCCCGAGCAGTACTTC
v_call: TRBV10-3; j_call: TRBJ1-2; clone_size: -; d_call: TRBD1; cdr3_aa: CAISDSEQGRYYGYTF; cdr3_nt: TGTGCCATCAGTGATAGTGAACAGGGGCGCTACTATGGCTACACCTTC
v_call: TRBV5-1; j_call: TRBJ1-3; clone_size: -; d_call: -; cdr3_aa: CASSLDNSGNTIYF; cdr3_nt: TGCGCCAGCAGCTTGGACAACTCTGGAAACACCATATATTTT
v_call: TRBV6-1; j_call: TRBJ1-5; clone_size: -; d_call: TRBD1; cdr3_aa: CASSETGGSYQPQHF; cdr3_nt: TGTGCCAGCAGTGAGACAGGGGGCTCTTATCAGCCCCAGCATTTT
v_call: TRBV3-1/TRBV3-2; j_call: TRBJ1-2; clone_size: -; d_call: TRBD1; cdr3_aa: CASSQQGGYGYTF; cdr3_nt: TGTGCCAGCAGCCAACAGGGGGGCTATGGCTACACCTTC
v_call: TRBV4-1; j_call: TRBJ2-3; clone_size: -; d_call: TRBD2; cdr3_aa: CASSQLGLAGAYGTDTQYF; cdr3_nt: TGCGCCAGCAGCCAATTGGGATTAGCGGGGGCCTACGGCACAGATACGCAGTATTTT
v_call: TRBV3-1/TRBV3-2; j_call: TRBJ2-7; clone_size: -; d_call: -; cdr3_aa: CASSLPGEQYF; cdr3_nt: TGTGCCAGCAGCCTACCGGGGGAGCAGTACTTC
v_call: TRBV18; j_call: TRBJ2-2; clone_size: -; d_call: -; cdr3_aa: CASSRSSSPPGELFF; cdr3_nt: TGTGCCAGCTCACGTTCTAGTAGCCCCCCCGGGGAGCTGTTTTTT
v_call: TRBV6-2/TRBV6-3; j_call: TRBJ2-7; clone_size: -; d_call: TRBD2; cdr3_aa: CASSYSSTSGRAEEQYF; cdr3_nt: TGTGCCAGCAGTTACTCCTCCACTAGCGGGAGGGCCGAAGAGCAGTACTTC
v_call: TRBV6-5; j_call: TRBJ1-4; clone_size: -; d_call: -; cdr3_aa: CASSPARAPGEKLFF; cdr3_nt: TGTGCCAGCAGTCCGGCGAGGGCGCCCGGTGAAAAACTGTTTTTT
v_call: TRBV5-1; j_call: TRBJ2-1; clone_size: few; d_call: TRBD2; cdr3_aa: CASSLEGLATISSYNEQFF; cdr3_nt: TGCGCCAGCAGCTTGGAGGGACTAGCCACAATCAGCTCCTACAATGAGCAGTTCTTC
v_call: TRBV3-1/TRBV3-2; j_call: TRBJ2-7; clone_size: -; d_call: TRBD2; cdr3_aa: CASSQGGGGAYEQYF; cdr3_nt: TGTGCCAGCAGCCAAGGTGGCGGGGGGGCCTACGAGCAGTACTTC
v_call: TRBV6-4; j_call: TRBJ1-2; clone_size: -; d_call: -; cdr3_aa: CASSEGTNYGYTF; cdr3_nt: TGTGCCAGCAGCGAGGGTACTAACTATGGCTACACCTTC
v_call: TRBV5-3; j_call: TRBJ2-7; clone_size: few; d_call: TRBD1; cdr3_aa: CARRSTGLGQVWSYEQYF; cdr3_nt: TGTGCCAGAAGGTCAACAGGGTTGGGACAGGTCTGGTCCTACGAGCAGTACTTC
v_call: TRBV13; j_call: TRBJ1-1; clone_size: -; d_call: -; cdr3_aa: CASSLQDLGTPGTEAFF; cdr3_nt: TGTGCCAGCAGCTTACAAGATTTAGGCACCCCAGGCACTGAAGCTTTCTTT
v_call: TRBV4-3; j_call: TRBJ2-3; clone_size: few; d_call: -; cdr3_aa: CASSSGRTRADTQYF; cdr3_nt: TGCGCCAGCTCCTCCGGGCGGACTCGGGCAGATACGCAGTATTTT
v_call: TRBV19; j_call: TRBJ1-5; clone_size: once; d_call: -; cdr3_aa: CASSILSGSNQPQHF; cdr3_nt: TGTGCCAGTAGTATCCTTTCGGGGTCCAATCAGCCCCAGCATTTT
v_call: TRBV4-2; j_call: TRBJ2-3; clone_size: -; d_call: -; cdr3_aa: CASSLTRVITDTQYF; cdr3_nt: TGTGCCAGCAGCCTCACCCGGGTGATCACAGATACGCAGTATTTT
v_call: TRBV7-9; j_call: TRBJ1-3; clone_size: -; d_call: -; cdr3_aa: CASSPGQRSGNTIYF; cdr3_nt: TGTGCCAGCAGCCCTGGACAGCGCTCTGGAAACACCATATATTTT
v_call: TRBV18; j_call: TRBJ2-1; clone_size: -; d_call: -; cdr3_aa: CASSAGLYNEQFF; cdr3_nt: TGTGCCAGCTCTGCGGGACTCTACAATGAGCAGTTCTTC
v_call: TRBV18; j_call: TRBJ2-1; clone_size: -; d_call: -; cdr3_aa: CASSPPLGGEQFF; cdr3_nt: TGTGCCAGCTCACCCCCCCTAGGGGGTGAGCAGTTCTTC
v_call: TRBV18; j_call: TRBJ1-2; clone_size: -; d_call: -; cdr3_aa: CASSPMEGHGDGYTF; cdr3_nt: TGTGCCAGCTCACCAATGGAGGGGCACGGAGATGGCTACACCTTC
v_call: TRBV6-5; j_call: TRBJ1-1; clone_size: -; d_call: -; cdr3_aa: CASSFPGGTEAFF; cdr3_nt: TGTGCCAGCAGTTTTCCCGGGGGCACTGAAGCTTTCTTT
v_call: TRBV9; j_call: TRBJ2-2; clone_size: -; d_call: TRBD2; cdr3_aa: CASSAPGLNTGELFF; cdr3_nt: TGTGCCAGCAGCGCCCCGGGACTAAACACCGGGGAGCTGTTTTTT
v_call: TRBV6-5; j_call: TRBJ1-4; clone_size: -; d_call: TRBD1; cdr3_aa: CASSYLGQGAGEKLFF; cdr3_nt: TGTGCCAGCAGTTACTTGGGACAGGGGGCCGGTGAAAAACTGTTTTTT
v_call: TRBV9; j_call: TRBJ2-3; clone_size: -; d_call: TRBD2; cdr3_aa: CASSVGLAGITDTQYF; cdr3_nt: TGTGCCAGCAGCGTAGGGCTAGCGGGGATCACAGATACGCAGTATTTT
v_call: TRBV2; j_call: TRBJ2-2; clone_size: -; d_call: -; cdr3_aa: CASRWTDNTGELFF; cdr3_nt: TGTGCCAGCAGGTGGACAGACAACACCGGGGAGCTGTTTTTT
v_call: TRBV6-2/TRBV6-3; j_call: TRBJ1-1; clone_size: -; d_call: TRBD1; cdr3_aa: CASSYSRTGVRTEAFF; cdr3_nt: TGTGCCAGCAGTTACTCCCGGACAGGGGTTAGGACTGAAGCTTTCTTT
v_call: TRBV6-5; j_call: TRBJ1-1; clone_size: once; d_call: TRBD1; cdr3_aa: CASNDRGKAFF; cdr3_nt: TGTGCCAGCAACGACAGGGGGAAAGCTTTCTTT